A single sample is the source of the 26 T cell receptor beta chains below, sequenced in a study of T cells in localized non-small cell lung cancer. The table came from immunoSEQ multiplex PCR; TCRdb's copy has only in-frame clones and leaves some out. The sample consists of 43,000 or so clones, around 90% of them appearing once. The sequences come from PBMCs, collected before any cancer treatment. Receptors were obtained from a woman aged 35-70 years with stage II lung adenocarcinoma.

The rearrangement uses TRBV28 and TRBJ2-5; D is ambiguous. This CDR3 has 13 amino acids. Deletions cut 6 bases from V and 3 bases from J, with 11 bases between. CDR1 MDHEN and CDR2 SYDVKM come from the germline V gene. This chain's CDR3 is CASSRLFKETQYF. CDR3 sequence (DNA): TGTGCCAGCAGCCGCCTCTTTAAAGAGACCCAGTACTTC.

The rearrangement joins TRBV10-3 to TRBJ2-5, with 10 bases identical to TRBD2. In germline, CDR1 is ENHRY, CDR2 SYGVKD. Unmatched junction bases numbered 9, after V lost 3 bases and J lost 5 bases. The CDR3 spans 16 residues. CDR3 region: CAISENLAGVGETQYF. The CDR3 DNA sequence: TGTGCCATCAGTGAAAATCTAGCGGGAGTCGGGGAGACCCAGTACTTC.

Regarding this clone: The CDR3 ends on some other residue instead of the conserved phenylalanine or tryptophan, so this is likely a read error. V gene TRBV19 combines with J gene TRBJ1-2, with 7 nucleotides matching TRBD1. V was clipped by 5 bases and J by 0 bases; unmatched bases: 3. Germline V gene sequence: CDR1 LNHDA, CDR2 SQIVND (reference sequence). The CDR3 contains 14 residues. The CDR3: CASSHDRANYGYTL. The CDR3 DNA reads as TGTGCCAGTAGTCATGACAGGGCTAACTATGGCTACACCCTC.

V gene TRBV29-1 combines with J gene TRBJ1-1; D call uncertain. Germline values: CDR1 SQVTM, CDR2 ANQGSEA. V lost 4 bases and J 1 base, leaving 16 bases between the germline ends. The CDR3 length is 15 residues. This CDR3 is CSVGNGPTENTEAFF. The CDR3 DNA sequence: TGCAGCGTTGGCAACGGGCCGACGGAGAACACTGAAGCTTTCTTT.

This sequence joins TRBV28 and TRBJ2-1, with 9 bases lining up with TRBD2. This CDR3 contains 16 residues. Germline V gene data show CDR1 as MDHEN and CDR2 as SYDVKM. V lost 4 bases and J lost 3; bases outside the gene matches: 7. The CDR3 protein is CASSSRGTSSYNEQFF. The CDR3 nucleotides are TGTGCCAGCAGTTCCCGCGGGACTAGCAGCTACAATGAGCAGTTCTTC.

This sequence joins TRBV29-1 and TRBJ1-1; maybe TRBD1 (6 bases). CDR1 is SQVTM, CDR2 ANQGSEA, per germline. The CDR3 contains 12 residues. V was pared by 7 bases and J by 1 base, with 10 bases between. The CDR3: CSGSTGNTEAFF. The CDR3 nucleotides read TGCAGCGGGTCGACAGGGAACACTGAAGCTTTCTTT.

The chain combines TRBV9 with TRBJ2-1; 8 bases line up with TRBD2. The V segment lost 2 bases and the J segment 5 bases; nucleotides outside the gene matches: 3. This CDR3 has 14 residues. The germline V gene encodes CDR1 SGDLS and CDR2 YYNGEE. The CDR3 loop is CASSVSGENNEQFF. CDR3 DNA sequence: TGTGCCAGCAGCGTTAGCGGGGAAAACAATGAGCAGTTCTTC.

The gene calls are TRBV18 and TRBJ2-4; 13 bases align to TRBD2. The V gene's germline CDR1 is KGHSH and CDR2 LQKENI. CDR3 length: 17 residues. V lost 5 bases and J lost 1; bases outside the gene matches: 5. In DNA, the CDR3 is TGTGCCAGCTCAGGGGGGACTAGCGGGACGGCCAAAAACATTCAGTACTTC. Its translation: CASSGGTSGTAKNIQYF.

This chain links TRBV5-1 with TRBJ2-7; D may be TRBD2 (5 bases). V lost 0 bases to trimming and J lost 6 bases, with 13 bases between them. CDR1 SGHRS and CDR2 YFSETQ come from the germline V gene. The CDR3 length is 14 residues. The CDR3 nucleotides read TGCGCCAGCAGCTTGGTTGGAGGCCTCTCCGAGCAGTACTTC. Residues: CASSLVGGLSEQYF.

The J gene is TRBJ2-1, the V gene TRBV21-1; the table's D call, TRBD2, was not checked against the DNA. TRBV21-1 is described as a pseudogene. This CDR3 comprises 12 residues. In DNA form, the CDR3 reads TGTGCCAGCAGCAGGCTAGGTAATGAGCAGTTCTTC. Amino acid sequence: CASSRLGNEQFF.

The chain is built from TRBV4-1 and TRBJ2-3; TRBD2 matches 8 bases. V was pared by 3 bases and J by 1 base, with 6 bases of the junction left unmatched. CDR3 size: 16 residues. Germline V CDR1 and CDR2: MGHRA, YSYEKL. The CDR3 DNA follows: TGCGCCAGCAGCCAGATAAAGACTAGCGGCACAGATACGCAGTATTTT. Its translation is CASSQIKTSGTDTQYF.

V gene TRBV28 combines with J gene TRBJ1-5; 7 bases are a match to TRBD1. V trimming: 7 bases; J trimming: 5 bases; junction bases outside the gene matches: 17. CDR1 MDHEN and CDR2 SYDVKM come from the germline V gene. The CDR3 runs 17 residues. CDR3: CASIGGQGVRWYQPQHF. In DNA, the CDR3 is TGTGCCAGCATAGGTGGGCAGGGGGTTAGGTGGTATCAGCCCCAGCATTTT.

J is TRBJ2-7 and V is TRBV6-1, with TRBD1 matching 8 bases. V trimming: 6 bases; J trimming: 7 bases; junction bases outside the gene matches: 5. In germline, CDR1 is MNHNS, CDR2 SASEGT. CDR3 length: 12 residues. The DNA for the CDR3 is TGTGCCAGCAGCTCGACAGGGGAAGAGCAGTACTTC. Its translation: CASSSTGEEQYF.

The rearrangement links TRBV5-4 to TRBJ2-3; the match to TRBD2 covers 8 bases. Germline V gives CDR1 SGHNT, CDR2 YYREEE (reference sequence). The CDR3 totals 16 residues. Losses at the gene ends were 5 bases for V and 0 bases for J; bases not matched to a gene: 8. The CDR3 coding sequence is TGTGCCAGCAGGGCCACTAGCGGACCTAGCACAGATACGCAGTATTTT. Translation: CASRATSGPSTDTQYF.

There are a few counts of this clone. The rearrangement joins TRBV9 to TRBJ1-1; no clear D. The V and J ends lost 6 bases and 0 bases respectively, with 9 bases between them. The germline V gene encodes CDR1 SGDLS and CDR2 YYNGEE. This CDR3 contains 13 residues. This CDR3 reads CASKQPMNTEAFF. DNA for the CDR3: TGTGCCAGCAAACAGCCTATGAACACTGAAGCTTTCTTT.

The J gene is TRBJ1-2, the V gene TRBV2; D unclear. Germline V lookup: CDR1 SNHLY, CDR2 FYNNEI. The V and J ends lost 5 bases and 7 bases respectively, with 11 bases between them. CDR3 length equals 12 residues. CDR3: CASSLILGGYTF. The CDR3 region has the DNA TGTGCCAGCAGTCTTATACTAGGTGGCTACACCTTC. The full variable domain, with the rest looked up from reference TRBV2 and TRBJ1-2, is EPEVTQTPSHQVTQMGQEVILRCVPISNHLYFYWYRQILGQKVEFLVSFYNNEISEKSEIFDDQFSVERPDGSNFTLKIRSTKLEDSAMYFCASSLILGGYTFGSGTRLTVV.

The rearrangement links TRBV28 to TRBJ2-3; 14 positions match TRBD2. The CDR3 totals 16 residues. V lost 4 bases to trimming and J lost 6 bases; unmatched junction nucleotides: 6. Germline CDR1 and CDR2: MDHEN and SYDVKM. The CDR3: CASSSRLAGGYDTQYF. Here the CDR3 DNA reads TGTGCCAGCAGTTCAAGACTAGCGGGAGGGTATGATACGCAGTATTTT.

The chain is built from TRBV6-5 and TRBJ2-2, with TRBD2 matching 13 bases. Trimming took 6 bases from V and 4 from J; bases not matched to a gene: 2. CDR3 size: 15 residues. The germline CDR1 and CDR2 sequences are MNHEY and SVGAGI. The CDR3 coding sequence is TGTGCCAGCAGAGGACTAGCGGGGGTCACCGGGGAGCTGTTTTTT. It codes for CASRGLAGVTGELFF.

The J gene is TRBJ1-5, the V gene TRBV6-6; 8 bases match TRBD1. Per germline, CDR1 MNHNY and CDR2 SVGAGI (reference sequence). The CDR3 consists of 14 residues. Trimming cost V 3 bases and J 7 bases; bases outside gene matches: 5. The CDR3 loop is CASSYSTGDQPQHF. The CDR3 nucleotides read TGTGCCAGCAGTTATTCGACAGGGGACCAGCCCCAGCATTTT.

The V gene is TRBV5-6, the J gene TRBJ1-5; a possible D gene is TRBD1 (5 bases). This CDR3 comprises 15 residues. Trimming took 1 base from V and 1 from J, leaving 9 bases between them. Germline lookup yields CDR1 SGHDT and CDR2 YYEEEE. CDR3 residues: CASSLRAGSNQPQHF. The CDR3 coding sequence is TGTGCCAGCAGCTTGAGGGCAGGGAGCAATCAGCCCCAGCATTTT.

The chain recombines TRBV7-3 with TRBJ1-6; D is uncertain. This CDR3 has 13 residues. The germline CDR1 and CDR2 sequences are SGHTA and FQGTGA. V dropped 5 bases and J dropped 7 bases, with 9 bases sitting between them. CDR3 bases: TGTGCCAGCAGCACGACCGTAAATTCACCCCTCCACTTT. This translates into CASSTTVNSPLHF.

The V call is TRBV27, the J call TRBJ1-2, with a possible D match to TRBD1 (5 bases). This CDR3 spans 14 amino acids. The germline V gene has CDR1 MNHEY and CDR2 SMNVEV (reference sequence). Trimming stripped 10 bases from V and 8 bases from J, with 23 bases between. In DNA form, the CDR3 reads TGTGCCACCGCACTGACGGGGGTTCCTTTAGGCTACACCTTC. This gives the protein CATALTGVPLGYTF.

CDR3 in DNA: TGTGCCAGCAGCTGGGGCACCGGGGAGCTGTTTTTT. Protein sequence: CASSWGTGELFF. The genes are TRBV28 and TRBJ2-2; D ambiguous. V lost 6 bases to trimming and J lost 4 bases, with 6 bases between them. CDR3 length equals 12 residues. The germline V gene encodes CDR1 MDHEN and CDR2 SYDVKM.

This clone was observed once. The chain combines TRBV5-1 with TRBJ2-2, with TRBD1 identical over 7 bases. CDR1 is SGHRS, CDR2 YFSETQ, per germline. CDR3 length equals 16 residues. With V trimmed by 4 bases and J by 2 bases, 8 bases remained unmatched. The CDR3 region has the DNA TGCGCCAGCAGCCCGTACAGGGGCCCTAACACCGGGGAGCTGTTTTTT. It specifies CASSPYRGPNTGELFF.

The V and J genes are TRBV5-1 and TRBJ2-4; 8 bases fit TRBD2. After removal of 4 bases from V and 2 bases from J, the junction contained 20 bases not matched to a gene. From germline, CDR1 is SGHRS and CDR2 YFSETQ. This CDR3 is built from 20 residues. The CDR3 DNA is TGCGCCAGCAGCCCCTACCTGTACGGGGGGGCGGGAGGAACCAAAAACATTCAGTACTTC. This encodes CASSPYLYGGAGGTKNIQYF.

V gene TRBV11-3 combines with J gene TRBJ2-2; a weak D match, TRBD2 (5 bases). The CDR3 sequence is 13 residues long. Germline CDR1 and CDR2: SGHNT and YENEEA. V was pared by 5 bases and J by 7 bases, with 11 bases between. The CDR3 DNA reads as TGTGCCAGCAGCATCGGACTCGACGGGGAGCTGTTTTTT. Translated, it gives CASSIGLDGELFF.